This T cell receptor beta chain is from a study of T cells in Graves' hyperthyroidism and ophthalmopathy. Findings of the study overall: Ophthalmopathy was distinguished from stable hyperthyroidism by 13 V-J signatures. Most thyroid clonotypes that were expanded above 0.001 also turned up in blood.

The study left out patients who had uncontrolled infection, other autoimmune disease, pregnancy or lactation. Amplified TCR beta CDR3 regions derived from RNA transcripts. The HTBI primer set was used in a first-round RT-PCR of the TCR CDR3. TCRdb independently ran MiXCR on the multiplex PCR reads; one entry per CDR3 protein. The sample includes about 400,000 distinct CDR3 sequences, just under 15% of them seen just once. Per germline, CDR1 LNHDA and CDR2 SQIVND (reference sequence). The germline V and J ends were trimmed by 7 bases and 5 bases, with 18 bases remaining between them. The CDR3 loop spans 15 amino acids. To note about this clonotype: The antigen is not known.

J is TRBJ2-1 and V is TRBV19; possible D gene TRBD1, 5 bases. The material sequenced was blood. This clonotype was sampled from a woman between 25 and 40 years old with Graves' hyperthyroidism. CDR3 residues: CASTLLPGRDNEQFF. The CDR3 region has the DNA TGTGCCAGTACATTACTTCCCGGCAGGGACAATGAGCAGTTCTTC.